This TCR beta chain was sequenced in a study of blood T cells in healthy people across ages. This clonotype was counted a few times. What it binds is not known. The CDR3 runs to 12 residues. CDR1 MNHEY and CDR2 SVGEGT come from the germline V gene. Trimming took 0 bases from V and 7 from J, leaving 4 bases between them. Study-level findings and limits: Roughly linear declines in TCR beta diversity per million T cells occurred with age. The diversity estimates, figures obtained from one million T cells, were considered underestimates.

The authors ran a second PCR of 7 to 11 cycles using a sample-barcoded 5' primer and a J-beta primer mix. In TCRdb, the 5' RACE reads were re-called with MiXCR into one record per CDR3 protein. The sample lists approximately 360,000 distinct CDR3 sequences, roughly half seen once, with 45% to 65% in the top ten. The sample taken for sequencing was blood. This chain connects TRBV6-2 or TRBV6-3 to TRBJ2-4; D uncertain. This TCR came from a man aged 60 to 69 in good health. The CDR3 DNA reads TGTGCCAGCAGTTACTCTTCGAACATTCAGTACTTC. It yields the protein CASSYSSNIQYF.